What follows is one TCR beta chain and its context. Only a few counts were recorded for this clonotype. Its antigen is still unknown. The input lacks base qualities; no much larger clone sits a single base away. These data come from a study of blood T cells in healthy people across ages (dated by TCRdb to 2013 to 2016). Background on the whole study: In model experiments, template switching captured about one uniquely barcoded TCR beta cDNA molecule for every two T cells. The study analyzed two additional independent replicas of 1 million unique cDNA reads from the same blood draw for two donors, one aged 18 to 29 and one aged 80 or older. To track age-related changes in TCR beta repertoire diversity, the study relied on deep sequencing normalized with unique cDNA molecular identifiers. The donors were split into four age groups: young (average around 15 years), middle-aged (roughly 40), aged (roughly 65) and long-lived (approximately 80). Donors of different ages were randomly distributed across sequencing lanes to avoid experimental bias.

CDR1 and CDR2 (PRHDT, FYEKMQ) derive from the germline V gene (reference sequence). Taken from cysteine to phenylalanine, the CDR3 has 14 residues. Solely the CDR3 DNA is kept, with 42 bases framed from the first base. The donors were roughly 40 Caucasian individuals from Russia, aged roughly 6 to 100 years, who were systemically healthy. Each donor gave about 9.2 milliliters of peripheral blood, drawn into EDTA-treated Vacutainer tubes. PBMCs were isolated by Ficoll-Paque density-gradient centrifugation, with at least 7 million obtained per sample. Total RNA, at least 6 micrograms per sample, was extracted from PBMCs with Trizol reagent. Naive CD45RAhigh/CD27high T cell percentages were measured by flow cytometry on a PBMC aliquot from every donor. Paper-wide results and their limitations: Estimates of total diversity from one million sequenced T cells were regarded as lower bounds and underestimates. There was a strong correlation between observed TCR beta diversity and the percentage of naive T cells measured by flow cytometry. Compared with the aged group, more naive CD4+ T cells, fewer expanded clones and increased TCR diversity were shown by the long-lived group, suggesting age selection. Because donor CMV infection status was unknown, age-related changes in expanded clonotypes were potentially confounded. Since profiling was done on bulk unsorted PBMCs, naive and antigen-experienced compartments could not be conclusively compared. As age increased, observed TCR beta diversity per million T cells dropped in a roughly linear way, and a significant reduction was already evident by age 40.

Library method: 5' RACE. The run used an Illumina HiSeq 2500. A second PCR of about 7 to 12 cycles was performed with a sample-barcoded 5' primer and a J-beta primer mix. A template-switch 5' adaptor carrying 12 random nucleotides introduced a unique molecular identifier onto each TCR beta cDNA molecule. At least 2.5 million CDR3-containing paired-end reads were obtained from each sample. All of the RNA was converted into first-strand cDNA using the Mint cDNA synthesis kit, with a TRBC-specific oligonucleotide serving as the primer. After uracil-DNA glycosylase treatment, a first 18-cycle PCR used universal primers M1SS and BC2_uni_R on all cDNA. Per the authors' processing: Each sample was normalized by randomly selecting 1 million high-quality reads, each carrying a distinct molecular identifier. Instead of being binned into consensus sequences, reads with shared molecular identifiers were discarded. MiTCR, with a Q25 quality threshold and the strictest error-elimination algorithm, was used for CDR3 identification, clonotype clustering and error correction. A nonparametric unseen species model with Euler transformation was used to estimate a lower bound on total TCR beta diversity. TCRdb reprocessing: public reads trimmed at Q25 with fastp, clones called with MiXCR, in-frame beta chains kept. Each entry merges the rows of one CDR3 protein and shows their most common DNA and genes. TCRdb, not the authors, supplied the V and J calls. The sample table contains some 1.7 million distinct CDR3 sequences; only one count was recorded for approximately 28% of them. Approximately 7.7% of the sample comes from the top ten.

The sequence derives from a woman between 25 and 40 years old in good health. The rearranged chain carries TRBV13 and TRBJ2-5, with the D gene not clear enough to name. The better agreement between TRBJ2-7 and the DNA end casts doubt on the J call. Sequences were obtained from blood. The DNA reads TGTGCCAGCAGCTTAGGACCGTTTTGGGGCGAGCAGTACTTC. The resulting protein is CASSLGPFWGEQYF.